This TCR beta chain was sequenced during a study of cytomegalovirus exposure and HLA in healthy donors. Findings and limits, study-wide: Later on, a genetic analysis was performed. It linked a missense variant in DCLRE1C with V- and J-gene trimming of TCR beta.

A word on this clone: Its antigen is currently unknown.

Primers for the PCR totalled 60 Vbeta and 13 Jbeta. Clones were read by immunoSEQ multiplex PCR, and TCRdb kept only the in-frame ones, dropping some. The sample has 130,000 or so clones; 8% to 9.5% are singletons. The CDR3 covers 15 residues. In germline, CDR1 is MDHEN, CDR2 SYDVKM. The V gene end was trimmed by 5 bases and the J gene end by 3 bases; junction bases not matched to a gene: 8. What was sequenced was PBMCs. The genes are TRBV28 and TRBJ1-2; 8 positions match TRBD1. The TCR comes from a man in his forties in good health and CMV-seronegative. The CDR3 region has the DNA TGTGCCAGCAGTACGGCAGGGGGCGCGCACTATGGCTACACCTTC. Its translation: CASSTAGGAHYGYTF.